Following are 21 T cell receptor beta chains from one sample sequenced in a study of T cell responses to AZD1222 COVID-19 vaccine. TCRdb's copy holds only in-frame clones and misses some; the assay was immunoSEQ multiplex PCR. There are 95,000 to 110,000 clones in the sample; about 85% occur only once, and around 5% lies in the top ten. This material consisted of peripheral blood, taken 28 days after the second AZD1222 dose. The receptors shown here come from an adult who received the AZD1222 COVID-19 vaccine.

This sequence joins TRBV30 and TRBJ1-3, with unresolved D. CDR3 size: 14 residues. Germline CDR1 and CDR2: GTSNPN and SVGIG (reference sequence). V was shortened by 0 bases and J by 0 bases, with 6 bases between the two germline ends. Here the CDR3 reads CAWSVPSSGNTIYF. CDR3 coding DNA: TGTGCCTGGAGTGTACCGAGCTCTGGAAACACCATATATTTT.

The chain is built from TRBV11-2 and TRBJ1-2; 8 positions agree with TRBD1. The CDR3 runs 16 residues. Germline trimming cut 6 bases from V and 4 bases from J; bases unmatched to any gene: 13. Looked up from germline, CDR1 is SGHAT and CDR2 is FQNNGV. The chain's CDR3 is CASRPDHRGMAYGYTF. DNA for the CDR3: TGTGCCAGCAGACCCGACCACAGGGGGATGGCCTATGGCTACACCTTC.

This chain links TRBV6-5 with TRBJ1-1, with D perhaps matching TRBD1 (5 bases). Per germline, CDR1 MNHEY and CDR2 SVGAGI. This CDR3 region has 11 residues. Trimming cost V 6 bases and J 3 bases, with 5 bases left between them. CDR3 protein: CASRGDTEAFF. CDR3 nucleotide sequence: TGTGCCAGCAGGGGGGACACTGAAGCTTTCTTT.

For the CDR3, the DNA is TGTGCCAGCAGCGTCGCCCAATCTGGAAACACCATATATTTT. This gives the protein CASSVAQSGNTIYF. The rearrangement uses TRBV9 and TRBJ1-3; no firm D call. CDR1 is SGDLS, CDR2 YYNGEE, per germline. With 2 bases removed from V and 1 base from J, the gap between germline ends came to 7 bases. The CDR3 totals 14 residues.

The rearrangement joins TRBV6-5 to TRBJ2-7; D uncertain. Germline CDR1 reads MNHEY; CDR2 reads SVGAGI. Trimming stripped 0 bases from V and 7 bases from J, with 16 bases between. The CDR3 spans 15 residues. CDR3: CASSYSTLPRWEQYF. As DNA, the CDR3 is TGTGCCAGCAGTTACTCGACTCTCCCACGGTGGGAGCAGTACTTC.

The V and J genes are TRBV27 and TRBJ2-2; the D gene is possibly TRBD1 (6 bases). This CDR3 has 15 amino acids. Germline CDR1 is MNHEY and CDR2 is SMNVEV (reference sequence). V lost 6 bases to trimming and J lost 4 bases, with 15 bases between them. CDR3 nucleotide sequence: TGTGCCAGCAGCTACCGGGACAACCCCACCGGGGAGCTGTTTTTT. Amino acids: CASSYRDNPTGELFF.

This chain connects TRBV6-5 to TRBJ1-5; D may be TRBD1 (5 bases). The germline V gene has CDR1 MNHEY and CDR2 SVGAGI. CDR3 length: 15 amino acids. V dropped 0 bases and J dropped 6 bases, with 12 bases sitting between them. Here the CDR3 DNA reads TGTGCCAGCAGTTACTCTGGGGCTGGAAGTCAGCCCCAGCATTTT. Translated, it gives CASSYSGAGSQPQHF.

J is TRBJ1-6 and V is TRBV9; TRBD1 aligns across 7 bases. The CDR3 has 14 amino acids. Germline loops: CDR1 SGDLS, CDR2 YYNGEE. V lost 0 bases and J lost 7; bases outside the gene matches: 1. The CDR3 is CASSVGGGNSPLHF. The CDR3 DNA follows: TGTGCCAGCAGCGTAGGAGGGGGCAATTCACCCCTCCACTTT.

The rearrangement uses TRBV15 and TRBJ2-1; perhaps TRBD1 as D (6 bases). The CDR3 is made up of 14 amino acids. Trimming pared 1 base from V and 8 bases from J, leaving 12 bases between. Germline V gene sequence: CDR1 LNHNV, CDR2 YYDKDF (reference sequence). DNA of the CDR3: TGTGCCACCAGCAGAGTTGGGGGCCGCCATGAGCAGTTCTTC. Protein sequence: CATSRVGGRHEQFF.

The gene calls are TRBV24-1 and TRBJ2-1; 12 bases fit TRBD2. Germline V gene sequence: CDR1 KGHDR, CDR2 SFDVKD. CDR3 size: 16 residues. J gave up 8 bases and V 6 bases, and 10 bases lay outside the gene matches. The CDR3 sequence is CATSSALAGGLDEQFF. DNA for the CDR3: TGTGCCACCAGTTCCGCCCTAGCGGGGGGGCTGGATGAGCAGTTCTTC.

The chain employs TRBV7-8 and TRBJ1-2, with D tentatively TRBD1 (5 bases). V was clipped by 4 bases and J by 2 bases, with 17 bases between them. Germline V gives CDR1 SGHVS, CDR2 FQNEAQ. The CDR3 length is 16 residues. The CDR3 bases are TGTGCCAGCAGCTCGAACGCCGGCAGGGTGAACTATGGCTACACCTTC. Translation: CASSSNAGRVNYGYTF.

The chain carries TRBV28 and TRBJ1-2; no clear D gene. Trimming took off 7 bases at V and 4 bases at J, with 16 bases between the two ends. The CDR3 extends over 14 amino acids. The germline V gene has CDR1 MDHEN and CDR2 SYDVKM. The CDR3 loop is CASTLLTDGYGYTF. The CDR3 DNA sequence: TGTGCCAGCACCCTCTTGACGGATGGCTATGGCTACACCTTC.

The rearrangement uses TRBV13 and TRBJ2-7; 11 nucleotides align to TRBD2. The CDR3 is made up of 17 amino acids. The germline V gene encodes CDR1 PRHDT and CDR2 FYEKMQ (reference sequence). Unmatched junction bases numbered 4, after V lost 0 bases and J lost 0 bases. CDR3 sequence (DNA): TGTGCCAGCAGCTTAGGATCTAGCGGGGGGCCCTCCTACGAGCAGTACTTC. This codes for CASSLGSSGGPSYEQYF.

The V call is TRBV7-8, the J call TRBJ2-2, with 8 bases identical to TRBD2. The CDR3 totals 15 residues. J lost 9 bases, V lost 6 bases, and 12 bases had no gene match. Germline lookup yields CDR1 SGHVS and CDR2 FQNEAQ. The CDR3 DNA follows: TGTGCCAGCAGACAACCCGGGACTAGGGCGTGGGAGCTGTTTTTT. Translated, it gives CASRQPGTRAWELFF.

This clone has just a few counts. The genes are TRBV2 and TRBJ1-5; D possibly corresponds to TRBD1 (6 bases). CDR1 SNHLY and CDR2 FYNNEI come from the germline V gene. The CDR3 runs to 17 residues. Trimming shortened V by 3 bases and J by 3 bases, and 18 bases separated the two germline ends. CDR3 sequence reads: CASSERGGQGNNQPQHF. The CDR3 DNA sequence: TGTGCCAGCAGTGAGAGGGGCGGCCAGGGGAACAATCAGCCCCAGCATTTT.

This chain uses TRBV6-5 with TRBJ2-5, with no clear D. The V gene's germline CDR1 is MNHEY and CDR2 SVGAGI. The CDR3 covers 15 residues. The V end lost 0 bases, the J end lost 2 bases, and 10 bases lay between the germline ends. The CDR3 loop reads CASSYSRSRQETQYF. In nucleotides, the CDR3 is TGTGCCAGCAGTTACTCGCGGAGCAGGCAAGAGACCCAGTACTTC.

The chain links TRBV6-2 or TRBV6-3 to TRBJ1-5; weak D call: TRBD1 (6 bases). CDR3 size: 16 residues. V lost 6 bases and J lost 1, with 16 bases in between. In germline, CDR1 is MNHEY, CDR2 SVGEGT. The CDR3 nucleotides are TGTGCCAGCAGCCCTTCAACAGGGTCGAGCAATCAGCCCCAGCATTTT. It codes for CASSPSTGSSNQPQHF.

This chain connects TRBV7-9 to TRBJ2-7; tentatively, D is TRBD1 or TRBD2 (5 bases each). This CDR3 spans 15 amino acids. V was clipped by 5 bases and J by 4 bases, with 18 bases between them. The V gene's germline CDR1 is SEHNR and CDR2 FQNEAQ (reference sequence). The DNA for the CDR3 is TGTGCCAGCAGCCTCTCGCGGGCAGGGTTATACGAGCAGTACTTC. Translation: CASSLSRAGLYEQYF.

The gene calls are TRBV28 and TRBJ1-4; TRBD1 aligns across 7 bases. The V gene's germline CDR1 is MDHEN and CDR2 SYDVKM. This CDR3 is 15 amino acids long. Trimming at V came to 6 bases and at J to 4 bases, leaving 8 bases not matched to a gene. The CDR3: CASRVTGLNNEKLFF. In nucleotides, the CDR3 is TGTGCCAGCAGAGTGACAGGGCTCAATAATGAAAAACTGTTTTTT.

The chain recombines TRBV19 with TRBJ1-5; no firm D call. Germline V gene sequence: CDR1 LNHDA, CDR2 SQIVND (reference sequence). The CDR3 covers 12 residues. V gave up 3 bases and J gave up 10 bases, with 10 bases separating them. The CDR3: CASSIMASPQHF. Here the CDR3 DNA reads TGTGCCAGTAGTATCATGGCCTCCCCCCAGCATTTT.

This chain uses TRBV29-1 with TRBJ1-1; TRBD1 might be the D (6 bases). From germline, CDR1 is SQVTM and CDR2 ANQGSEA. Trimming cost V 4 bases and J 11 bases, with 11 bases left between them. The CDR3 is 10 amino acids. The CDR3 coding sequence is TGCAGCGTTGGACAGGCTAAGGCTTTCTTT. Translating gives CSVGQAKAFF.